This T cell receptor (beta chain) was recorded in a study of OX40 agonist ivuxolimab in advanced cancers. Study-wide context: Patients were treated with ivuxolimab, an agonistic anti-OX40 (CD134) antibody.

General study findings and limits: CD8+ T cells showed, on average, more clonal expansion than CD4+ cells.

This CDR3 is built from 15 residues. Germline assignment: CDR1 SNHLY and CDR2 FYNNEI. The V segment lost 6 bases and the J segment 7 bases; nucleotides outside the gene matches: 9. As to this clone: Its target is unknown.

Generated by immunoSEQ multiplex PCR, the TCRdb table keeps only in-frame clones and is missing some. The sample includes about 79,000 clones, around 85% of them seen just once. This sample comprised CD4+ or CD8+ T cells sorted from blood, obtained in a trial of the OX40 agonist ivuxolimab. The source is an adult with an advanced solid tumor such as melanoma, head and neck, liver or kidney cancer. The chain uses TRBV2 and TRBJ2-2; 9 bases are a match to TRBD1. The CDR3 reads CASSPRTGVGGELFF. DNA of the CDR3: TGTGCCAGCAGCCCCAGGACAGGGGTGGGCGGGGAGCTGTTTTTT. Supplemented by reference TRBV2 and TRBJ2-2, the full variable domain reads EPEVTQTPSHQVTQMGQEVILRCVPISNHLYFYWYRQILGQKVEFLVSFYNNEISEKSEIFDDQFSVERPDGSNFTLKIRSTKLEDSAMYFCASSPRTGVGGELFFGEGSRLTVL.